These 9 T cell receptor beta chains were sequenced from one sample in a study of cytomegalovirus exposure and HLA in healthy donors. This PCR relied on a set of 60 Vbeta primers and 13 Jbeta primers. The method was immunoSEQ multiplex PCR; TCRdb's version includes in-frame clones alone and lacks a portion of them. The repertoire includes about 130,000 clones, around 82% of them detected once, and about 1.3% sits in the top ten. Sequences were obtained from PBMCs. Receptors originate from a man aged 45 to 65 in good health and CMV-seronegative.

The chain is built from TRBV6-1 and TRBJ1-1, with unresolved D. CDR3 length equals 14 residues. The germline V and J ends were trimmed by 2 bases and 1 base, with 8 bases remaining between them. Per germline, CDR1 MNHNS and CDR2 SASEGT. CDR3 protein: CASSERSQNTEAFF. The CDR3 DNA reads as TGTGCCAGCAGTGAAAGGAGCCAGAACACTGAAGCTTTCTTT.

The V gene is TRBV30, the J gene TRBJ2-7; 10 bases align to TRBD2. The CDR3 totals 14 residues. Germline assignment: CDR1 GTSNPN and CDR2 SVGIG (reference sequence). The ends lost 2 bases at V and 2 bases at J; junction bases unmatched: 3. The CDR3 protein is CAWSKLAGTYEQYF. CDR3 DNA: TGTGCCTGGAGTAAACTAGCGGGAACCTACGAGCAGTACTTC. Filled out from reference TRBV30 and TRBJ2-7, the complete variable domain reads SQTIHQWPATLVQPVGSPLSLECTVEGTSNPNLYWYRQAAGRGLQLLFYSVGIGQISSEVPQNLSASRPQDRQFILSSKKLLLSDSGFYLCAWSKLAGTYEQYFGPGTRLTVT.

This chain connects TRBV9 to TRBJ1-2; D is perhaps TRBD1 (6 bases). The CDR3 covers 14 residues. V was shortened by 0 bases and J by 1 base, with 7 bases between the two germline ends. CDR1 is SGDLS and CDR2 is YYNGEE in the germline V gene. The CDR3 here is CASSVGGHNYGYTF. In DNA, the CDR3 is TGTGCCAGCAGCGTAGGGGGACATAACTATGGCTACACCTTC.

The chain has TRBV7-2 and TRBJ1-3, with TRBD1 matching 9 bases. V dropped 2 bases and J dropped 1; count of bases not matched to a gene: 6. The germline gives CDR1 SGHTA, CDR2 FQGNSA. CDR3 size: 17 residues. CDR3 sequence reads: CASSLTGGLISGNTIYF. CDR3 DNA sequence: TGTGCCAGCAGCTTAACAGGGGGCCTGATTTCTGGAAACACCATATATTTT.

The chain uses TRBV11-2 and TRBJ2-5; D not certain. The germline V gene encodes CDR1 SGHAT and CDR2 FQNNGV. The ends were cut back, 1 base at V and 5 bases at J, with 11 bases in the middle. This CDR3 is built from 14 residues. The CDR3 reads CASSLGLDGETQYF. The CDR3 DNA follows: TGTGCCAGCAGCTTAGGTCTTGACGGGGAGACCCAGTACTTC.

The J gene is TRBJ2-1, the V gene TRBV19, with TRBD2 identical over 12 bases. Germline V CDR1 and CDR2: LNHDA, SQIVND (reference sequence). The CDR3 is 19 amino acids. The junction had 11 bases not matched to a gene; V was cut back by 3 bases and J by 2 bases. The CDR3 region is CASSIERTSGKGAYNEQFF. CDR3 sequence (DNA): TGTGCCAGTAGTATTGAGAGGACTAGCGGGAAAGGGGCCTACAATGAGCAGTTCTTC.

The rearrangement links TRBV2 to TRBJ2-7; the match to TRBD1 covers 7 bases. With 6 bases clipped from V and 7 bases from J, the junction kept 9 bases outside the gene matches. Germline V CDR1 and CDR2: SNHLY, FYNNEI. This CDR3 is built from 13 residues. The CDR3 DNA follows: TGTGCCAGCAGAGGACAGGATACTCGGGAGCAGTACTTC. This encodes CASRGQDTREQYF.

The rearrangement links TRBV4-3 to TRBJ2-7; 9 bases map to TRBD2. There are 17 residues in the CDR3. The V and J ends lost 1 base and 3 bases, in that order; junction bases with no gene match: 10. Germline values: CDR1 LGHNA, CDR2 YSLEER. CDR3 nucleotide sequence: TGCGCCAGCAGCCAAGGACGGGTGACTAGCGGCCTCTACGAGCAGTACTTC. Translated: CASSQGRVTSGLYEQYF.

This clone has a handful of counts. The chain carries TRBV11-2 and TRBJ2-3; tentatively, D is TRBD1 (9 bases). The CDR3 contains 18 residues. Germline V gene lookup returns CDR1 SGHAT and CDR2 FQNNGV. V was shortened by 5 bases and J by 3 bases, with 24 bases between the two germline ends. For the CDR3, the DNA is TGTGCCAGCAGCGGGGCTCGGGGGGGACAGGGCGGGACAGATACGCAGTATTTT. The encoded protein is CASSGARGGQGGTDTQYF.